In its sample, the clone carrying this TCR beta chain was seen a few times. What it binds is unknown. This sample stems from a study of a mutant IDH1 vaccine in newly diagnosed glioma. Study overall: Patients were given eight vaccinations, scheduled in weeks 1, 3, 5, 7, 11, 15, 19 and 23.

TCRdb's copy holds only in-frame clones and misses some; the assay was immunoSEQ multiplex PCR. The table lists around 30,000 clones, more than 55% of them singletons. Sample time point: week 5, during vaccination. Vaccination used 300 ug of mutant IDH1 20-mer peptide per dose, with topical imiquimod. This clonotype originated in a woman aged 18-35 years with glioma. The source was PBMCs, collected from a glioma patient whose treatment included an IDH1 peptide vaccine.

The CDR3 here is CAWSVLGTDGAFF. CDR3 coding DNA: TGTGCCTGGAGTGTACTCGGGACAGATGGAGCTTTCTTT. This sequence joins TRBV30 and TRBJ1-1, with 7 nucleotides matching TRBD1. Germline lookup yields CDR1 GTSNPN and CDR2 SVGIG (reference sequence). The CDR3 spans 13 residues. V was clipped by 0 bases and J by 10 bases; unmatched bases: 8.